This T cell receptor beta chain originates from a study of blood T cell repertoires in COVID-19. Study summary: PBMCs, B-cell-depleted T cells, or T cells provided the cDNA or gDNA that made up the material.

Using immunoSEQ multiplex PCR, the repertoire was profiled, and TCRdb retains in-frame clones only, with some absent. The table shows about 260,000 clones, with approximately 90% occurring only once. V trimming: 2 bases; J trimming: 6 bases; junction bases outside the gene matches: 8. Germline loops: CDR1 SGHDT, CDR2 YYEEEE. This CDR3 spans 16 amino acids. The sample comprised PBMCs or T cells enriched from blood (not recorded which). The TCR comes from a woman aged 18-29 years who had recovered from COVID-19. The chain is built from TRBV5-6 and TRBJ2-1, with 10 bases fitting TRBD2. The CDR3 here is CASSLTSGAVGNEQFF. CDR3 DNA: TGTGCCAGCAGCTTAACTAGCGGGGCGGTCGGCAATGAGCAGTTCTTC. Variable domain in full (rest from reference TRBV5-6 and TRBJ2-1): DAGVTQSPTHLIKTRGQQVTLRCSPKSGHDTVSWYQQALGQGPQFIFQYYEEEERQRGNFPDRFSGHQFPNYSSELNVNALLLGDSALYLCASSLTSGAVGNEQFFGPGTRLTVL.